This T cell receptor beta chain derives from a study of CD8 T cells in ankylosing spondylitis (dated by TCRdb to 2016 to 2017). Study-wide context: T cell receptor beta repertoires were profiled in healthy donors and ankylosing spondylitis patients so that disease-linked TCR variants could be found. The whole study cohort included over 85 healthy donors and around 24 ankylosing spondylitis patients. Peripheral blood was sampled, and synovial fluid was additionally collected from ankylosing spondylitis patients.

Broad study findings and their caveats: Significant enrichment of the disease-linked clones was reported in matched synovial fluid samples from ankylosing spondylitis patients. The disease-linked clones showed a CD8+ phenotype and occurred at relatively low frequencies in peripheral blood. Blood from ankylosing spondylitis patients appeared to be characterized by a TCR beta motif made up of fewer than ten highly homologous amino acid variants. Some motif variants were previously reported in synovial fluid and blood of reactive arthritis patients, suggesting common disease-initiation mechanisms.

Details on this clonotype: The specificity of this receptor is unknown. No base quality values were provided; no much bigger clone lies one nucleotide off.

Sequenced using an Illumina HiSeq 2500. Quantitative 5'-RACE with molecular barcodes was used to prepare TCR beta libraries. As for how the authors treated the data: A new computational method based on a probabilistic model of VDJ rearrangement was used to identify disease-linked TCR variants. TCRdb's own reprocessing of the public reads used fastp at Q25 and MiXCR and kept productive beta chains. CDR3 protein duplicates are merged, each entry listing the most common genes and DNA. What appears here as the V and J calls and clone size reflects TCRdb's work, not the paper's. The sample has around 540,000 distinct CDR3 sequences on record, roughly 13% of them singletons. The biggest ten clones account for nearly 7% of the sample. V loses 1 base, J loses 4 bases, and the germline ends lie 10 bases apart. Per the germline V gene (reference sequence), LNHNV is the CDR1 and YYDKDF is the CDR2. The CDR3 holds 14 amino acids from the cysteine to the phenylalanine. Of the read, only the CDR3 DNA is kept; its 42 bases are in frame from base 1.

This TCR came from a male donor with ankylosing spondylitis. The rearranged segments are TRBV15 and TRBJ1-1, with the D gene not clear enough to name. Sequenced: blood, either unsorted or a sorted T cell fraction (not recorded which). The nucleotides read TGTGCCACCAGCAGAGCTAAGGTTGGCACTGAAGCTTTCTTT. This codes for CATSRAKVGTEAFF.